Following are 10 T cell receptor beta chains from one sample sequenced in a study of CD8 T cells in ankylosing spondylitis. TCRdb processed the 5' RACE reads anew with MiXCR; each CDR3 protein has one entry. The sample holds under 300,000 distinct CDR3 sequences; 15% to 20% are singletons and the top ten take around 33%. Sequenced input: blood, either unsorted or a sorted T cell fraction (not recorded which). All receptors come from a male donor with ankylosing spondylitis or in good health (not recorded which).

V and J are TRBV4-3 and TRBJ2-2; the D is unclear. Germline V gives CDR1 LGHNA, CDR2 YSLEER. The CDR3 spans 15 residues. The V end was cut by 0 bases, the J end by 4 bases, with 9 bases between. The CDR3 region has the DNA TGCGCCAGCAGCCAAGATACGAGCGTCACCGGGGAGCTGTTTTTT. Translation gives CASSQDTSVTGELFF.

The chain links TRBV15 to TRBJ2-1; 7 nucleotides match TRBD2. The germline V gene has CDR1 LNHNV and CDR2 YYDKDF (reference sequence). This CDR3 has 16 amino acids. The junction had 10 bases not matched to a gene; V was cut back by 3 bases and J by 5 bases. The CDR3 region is CATSSALEGGHNEQFF. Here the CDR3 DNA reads TGTGCCACCAGCAGTGCGCTTGAGGGAGGGCACAATGAGCAGTTCTTC.

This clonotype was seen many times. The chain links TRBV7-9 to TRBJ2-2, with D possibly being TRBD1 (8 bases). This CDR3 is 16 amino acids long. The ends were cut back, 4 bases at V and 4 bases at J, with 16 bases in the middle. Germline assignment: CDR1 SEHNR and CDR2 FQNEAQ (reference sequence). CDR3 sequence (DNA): TGTGCCAGCAGCTCAACAGGGGGGGTCGGCACCGGGGAGCTGTTTTTT. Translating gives CASSSTGGVGTGELFF.

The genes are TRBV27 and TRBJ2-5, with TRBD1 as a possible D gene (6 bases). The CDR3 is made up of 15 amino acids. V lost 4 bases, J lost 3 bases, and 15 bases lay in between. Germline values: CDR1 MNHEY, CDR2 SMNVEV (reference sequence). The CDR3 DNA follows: TGTGCCAGCAGTTCCCCAGGGGTGGAAAAAGAGACCCAGTACTTC. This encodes CASSSPGVEKETQYF.

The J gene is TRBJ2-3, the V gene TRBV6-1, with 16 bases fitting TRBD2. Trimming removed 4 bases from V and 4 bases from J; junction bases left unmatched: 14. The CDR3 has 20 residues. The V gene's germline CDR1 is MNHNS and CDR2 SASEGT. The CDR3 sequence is CASSVPGLAGGPVQADTQYF. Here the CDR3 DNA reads TGTGCCAGCAGTGTACCGGGACTAGCGGGAGGGCCAGTCCAAGCAGATACGCAGTATTTT.

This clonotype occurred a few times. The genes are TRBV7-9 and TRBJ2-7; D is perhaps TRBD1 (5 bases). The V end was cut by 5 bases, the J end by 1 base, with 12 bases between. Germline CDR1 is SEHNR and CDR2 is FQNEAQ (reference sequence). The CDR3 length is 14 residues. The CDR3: CASSPPAGSYEQYF. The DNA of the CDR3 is TGTGCCAGCAGCCCTCCGGCAGGGTCCTACGAGCAGTACTTC.

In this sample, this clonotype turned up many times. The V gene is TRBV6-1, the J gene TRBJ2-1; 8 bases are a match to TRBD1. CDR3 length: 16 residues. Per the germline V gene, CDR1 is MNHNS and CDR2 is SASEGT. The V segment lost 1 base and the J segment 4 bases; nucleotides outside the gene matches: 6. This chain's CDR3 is CASSEGPGQGYNEQFF. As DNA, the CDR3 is TGTGCCAGCAGTGAAGGGCCAGGACAGGGATACAATGAGCAGTTCTTC.

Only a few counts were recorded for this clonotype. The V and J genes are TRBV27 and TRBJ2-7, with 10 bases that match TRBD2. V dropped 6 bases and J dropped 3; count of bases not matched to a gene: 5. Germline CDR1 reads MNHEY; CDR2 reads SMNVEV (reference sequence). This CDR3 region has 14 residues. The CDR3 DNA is TGTGCCAGCAGCGGGATAGCGGGAGGCTACGAGCAGTACTTC. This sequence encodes CASSGIAGGYEQYF.

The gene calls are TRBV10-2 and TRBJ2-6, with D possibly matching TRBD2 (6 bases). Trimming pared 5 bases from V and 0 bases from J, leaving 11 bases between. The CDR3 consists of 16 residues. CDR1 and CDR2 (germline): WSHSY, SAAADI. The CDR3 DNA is TGCGCCAGCAGTTACGAGGGACTCTCTGGGGCCAACGTCCTGACTTTC. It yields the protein CASSYEGLSGANVLTF.

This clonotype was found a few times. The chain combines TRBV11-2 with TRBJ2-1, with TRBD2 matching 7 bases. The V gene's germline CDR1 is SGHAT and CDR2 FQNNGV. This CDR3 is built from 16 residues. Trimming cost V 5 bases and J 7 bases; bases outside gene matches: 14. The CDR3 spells CASSAPLAEDSNEQFF. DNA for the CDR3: TGTGCCAGCAGCGCCCCCCTAGCGGAGGACTCGAATGAGCAGTTCTTC.